These T cell receptor beta chains were read from a single sample in a study of T cell responses to AZD1222 COVID-19 vaccine. The protocol was immunoSEQ multiplex PCR, while the TCRdb copy is restricted to in-frame clones and leaves out a portion. This sample has roughly 140,000 clones; approximately 94% occur once, and the top ten carry roughly 1.3%. The sequencing here drew on peripheral blood, taken on day 0 of AZD1222 vaccination. The source is an adult in good health. Each CDR3 is given with its conserved first and last residue.

CSVVQGGEQFF,TRBJ2-1,TRBV29-1
CASSPQPFLQGKNTEAFF,TRBJ1-1,TRBV3-1/TRBV3-2
CASSYSPTNGYTF,TRBJ1-2,TRBV6-5
CASRRGIGTDTQYF,TRBJ2-3,TRBV6-5
CASVRGYTEAFF,TRBJ1-1,TRBV12-3/TRBV12-4
CASSPGTGGETQYF,TRBJ2-5,TRBV5-1
CASSLDRGAGNTIYF,TRBJ1-3,TRBV7-2
CASSLGGGNSGNTIYF,TRBJ1-3,TRBV7-8
CASRGLERLETQYF,TRBJ2-5,TRBV2
CASSPRTSGGRDTQYF,TRBJ2-3,TRBV18
CASSGAGVWNGYTF,TRBJ1-2,TRBV19
CAIRDQGNSPLHF,TRBJ1-6,TRBV10-3
CASSPPRQDMNTEAFF,TRBJ1-1,TRBV27
CASSGDRGRYTEAFF,TRBJ1-1,TRBV18
CASGIPGRAEAFF,TRBJ1-1,TRBV12-3/TRBV12-4
CASGLLSTGELFF,TRBJ2-2,TRBV12-5
CASSQGLPTLDYQETQYF,TRBJ2-5,TRBV3-1/TRBV3-2
CASRVGQPSYGYTF,TRBJ1-2,TRBV2
CASSLLSAGGYNEQFF,TRBJ2-1,TRBV7-2
CATSDLAGYRGSPLHF,TRBJ1-6,TRBV24-1
CASSFYGETQYF,TRBJ2-5,TRBV12-3/TRBV12-4
CSARRANTQYF,TRBJ2-3,TRBV20-1
CASSLSDGIQETQYF,TRBJ2-5,TRBV27
CASSWILAGNTDTQYF,TRBJ2-3,TRBV5-1
CATSRTDTQYF,TRBJ2-3,TRBV7-2
CASSDGTGNVRETQYF,TRBJ2-5,TRBV18
CASRRQGINEKLFF,TRBJ1-4,TRBV2
CASSEGRVGDYGYTF,TRBJ1-2,TRBV7-9
CASSLLQVNGYTF,TRBJ1-2,TRBV7-9
CASRTTGGGDTQYF,TRBJ2-3,TRBV19
CASSHDRAGEKLFF,TRBJ1-4,TRBV18
CASSDDRAGGYTF,TRBJ1-2,TRBV6-5
CSAGQSYGYTF,TRBJ1-2,TRBV20-1
CASKQGASYNSPLHF,TRBJ1-6,TRBV30
CASSVRAKNSPLHF,TRBJ1-6,TRBV6-4
CASSSSGGFEGTQYF,TRBJ2-5,TRBV7-8